These 5 T cell receptor beta chains were sequenced from one sample in a study of blood T cells in healthy people across ages. The use of a sample-barcoded 5' primer and a J-beta primer mix characterized a second PCR of about 6 to 11 cycles. TCRdb independently ran MiXCR on the 5' RACE reads; one entry per CDR3 protein. This sample has 700,000 or so distinct CDR3 sequences, with 22% found just once. Sample: blood. Source of these receptors: a man aged 65 to 85 in good health.

This clonotype turned up a few times. This chain links TRBV5-1 with TRBJ2-1; no clear D gene. The J call may be incorrect, as the DNA end agrees better with TRBJ2-7. The CDR3 extends over 14 amino acids. Germline V gene sequence: CDR1 SGHRS, CDR2 YFSETQ. In DNA form, the CDR3 reads TGCGCCAGCAGCTTGGGTCAGAACTCCTACGAGCAGTACTTC. Residues: CASSLGQNSYEQYF.

This clonotype was picked up a small number of times. The gene calls are TRBV5-6 and TRBJ2-7; 8 bases fit TRBD2. This CDR3 region has 15 residues. V trimming: 1 base; J trimming: 0 bases; junction bases outside the gene matches: 3. Germline lookup yields CDR1 SGHDT and CDR2 YYEEEE. For the CDR3, the DNA is TGTGCCAGCAGCTTGATTAGCGGGAACTCCTACGAGCAGTACTTC. This codes for CASSLISGNSYEQYF.

To note about this clonotype: One end of the junction is discordant with germline, which a read error may explain. This rearrangement joins TRBV20-1 to TRBJ2-5; 9 positions agree with TRBD2. The J call is in doubt because the DNA end fits TRBJ2-7 better. Germline loops: CDR1 DFQATT, CDR2 SNEGSKA (reference sequence). The CDR3 totals 14 residues. The CDR3 region is CRASWTSASYEQYF. For the CDR3, the DNA is TGCAGGGCTAGTTGGACTAGCGCCTCCTACGAGCAGTACTTC.

The sample holds many counts of this clonotype. This sequence joins TRBV15 and TRBJ1-1; D perhaps matches TRBD1 (6 bases). The CDR3 runs 16 residues. Trimming took 0 bases from V and 1 from J, leaving 12 bases between them. Germline CDR1 and CDR2: LNHNV and YYDKDF (reference sequence). The CDR3 reads CATSRDLYRANTEAFF. The CDR3 nucleotides read TGTGCCACCAGCAGAGATCTGTACAGGGCGAACACTGAAGCTTTCTTT.

This clonotype came up a few times. The chain employs TRBV29-1 and TRBJ2-3; 9 positions match TRBD1. The CDR3 consists of 15 residues. CDR1 is SQVTM, CDR2 ANQGSEA, per germline. J lost 2 bases, V lost 7 bases, and 10 bases had no gene match. CDR3 DNA sequence: TGCAGCGCGAAACAGGGGGCTACCTCCACAGATACGCAGTATTTT. It encodes CSAKQGATSTDTQYF.